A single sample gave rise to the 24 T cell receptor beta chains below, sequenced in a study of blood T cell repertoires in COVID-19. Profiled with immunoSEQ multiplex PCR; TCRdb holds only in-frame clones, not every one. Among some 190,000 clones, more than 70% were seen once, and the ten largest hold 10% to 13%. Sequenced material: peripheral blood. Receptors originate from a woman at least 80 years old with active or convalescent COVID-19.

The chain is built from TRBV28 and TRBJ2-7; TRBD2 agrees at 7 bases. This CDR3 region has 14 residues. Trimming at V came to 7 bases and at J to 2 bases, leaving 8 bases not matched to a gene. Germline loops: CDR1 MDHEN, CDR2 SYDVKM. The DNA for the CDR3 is TGTGCCAGCACCCCGGGCGGGAGAGCCTACGAGCAGTACTTC. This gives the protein CASTPGGRAYEQYF.

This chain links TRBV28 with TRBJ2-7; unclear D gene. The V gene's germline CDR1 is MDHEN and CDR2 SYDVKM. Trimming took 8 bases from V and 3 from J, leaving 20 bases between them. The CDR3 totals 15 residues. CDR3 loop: CASVWLTRGVYEQYF. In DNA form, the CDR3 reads TGTGCCAGCGTTTGGCTGACCCGCGGTGTCTACGAGCAGTACTTC.

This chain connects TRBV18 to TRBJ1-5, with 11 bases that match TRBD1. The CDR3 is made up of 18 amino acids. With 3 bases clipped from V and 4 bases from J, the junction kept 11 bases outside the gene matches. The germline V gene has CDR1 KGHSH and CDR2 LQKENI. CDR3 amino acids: CASSPGTGGTTYNQPQHF. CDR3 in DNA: TGTGCCAGCTCACCTGGGACAGGGGGAACGACTTATAATCAGCCCCAGCATTTT.

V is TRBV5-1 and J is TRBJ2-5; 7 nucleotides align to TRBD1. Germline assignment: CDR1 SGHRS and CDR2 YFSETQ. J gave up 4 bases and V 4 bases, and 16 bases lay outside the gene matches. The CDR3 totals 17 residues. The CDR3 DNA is TGCGCCAGCAGCCCCCTTTTGAGAGGGGGCAAGGGAGAGACCCAGTACTTC. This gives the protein CASSPLLRGGKGETQYF.

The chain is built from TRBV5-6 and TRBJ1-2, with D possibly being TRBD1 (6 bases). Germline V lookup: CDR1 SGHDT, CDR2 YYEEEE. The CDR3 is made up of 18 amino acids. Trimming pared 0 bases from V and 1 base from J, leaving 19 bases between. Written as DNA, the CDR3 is TGTGCCAGCAGCTTGGGTCAACAGGGACGGATATTTAACTATGGCTACACCTTC. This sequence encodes CASSLGQQGRIFNYGYTF.

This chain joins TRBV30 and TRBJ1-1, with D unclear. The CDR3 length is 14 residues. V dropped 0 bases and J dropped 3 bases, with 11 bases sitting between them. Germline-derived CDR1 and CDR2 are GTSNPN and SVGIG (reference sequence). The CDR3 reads CAWSVVLGYTEAFF. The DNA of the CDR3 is TGTGCCTGGAGTGTAGTCCTGGGCTACACTGAAGCTTTCTTT.

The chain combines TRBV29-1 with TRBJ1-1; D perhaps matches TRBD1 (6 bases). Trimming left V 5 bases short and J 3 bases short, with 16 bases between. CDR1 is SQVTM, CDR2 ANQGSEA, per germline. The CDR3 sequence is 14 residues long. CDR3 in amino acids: CSVPLGSGDTEAFF. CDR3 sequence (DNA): TGCAGCGTTCCTCTAGGGTCAGGGGACACTGAAGCTTTCTTT.

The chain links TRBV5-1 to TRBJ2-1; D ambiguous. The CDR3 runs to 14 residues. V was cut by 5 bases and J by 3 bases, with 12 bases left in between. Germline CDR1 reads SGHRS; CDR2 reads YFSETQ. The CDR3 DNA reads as TGCGCCAGCAGGCTGACATCCCTCTACAATGAGCAGTTCTTC. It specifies CASRLTSLYNEQFF.

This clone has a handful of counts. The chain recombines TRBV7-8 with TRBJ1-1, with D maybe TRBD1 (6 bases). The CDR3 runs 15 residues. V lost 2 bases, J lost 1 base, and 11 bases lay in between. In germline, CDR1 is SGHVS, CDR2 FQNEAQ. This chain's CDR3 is CASSLRTAENTEAFF. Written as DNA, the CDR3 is TGTGCCAGCAGCTTACGGACAGCCGAGAACACTGAAGCTTTCTTT. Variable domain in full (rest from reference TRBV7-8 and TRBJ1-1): GAGVSQSPRYKVAKRGQDVALRCDPISGHVSLFWYQQALGQGPEFLTYFQNEAQLDKSGLPSDRFFAERPEGSVSTLKIQRTQQEDSAVYLCASSLRTAENTEAFFGQGTRLTVV.

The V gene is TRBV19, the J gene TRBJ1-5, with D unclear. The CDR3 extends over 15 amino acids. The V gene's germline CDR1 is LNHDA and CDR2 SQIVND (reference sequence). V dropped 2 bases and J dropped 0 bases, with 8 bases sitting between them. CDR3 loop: CASSINSGSNQPQHF. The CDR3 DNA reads TGTGCCAGTAGTATAAATTCGGGTAGCAATCAGCCCCAGCATTTT.

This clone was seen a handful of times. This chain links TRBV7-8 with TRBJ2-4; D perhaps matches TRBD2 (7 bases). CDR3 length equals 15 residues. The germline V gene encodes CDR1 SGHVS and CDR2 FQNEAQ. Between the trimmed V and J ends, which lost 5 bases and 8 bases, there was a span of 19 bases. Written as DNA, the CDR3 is TGTGCCAGCAGCCCAAGGGGGGGGCGCAGGGACATTCAGTACTTC. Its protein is CASSPRGGRRDIQYF.

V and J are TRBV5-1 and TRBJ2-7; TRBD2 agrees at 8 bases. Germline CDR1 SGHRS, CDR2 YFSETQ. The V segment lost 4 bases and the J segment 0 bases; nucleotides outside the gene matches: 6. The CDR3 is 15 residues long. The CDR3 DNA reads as TGCGCCAGCAGCCGCGCTGCGGGGGGCTCCTACGAGCAGTACTTC. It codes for CASSRAAGGSYEQYF. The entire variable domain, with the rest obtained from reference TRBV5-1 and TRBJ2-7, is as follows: KAGVTQTPRYLIKTRGQQVTLSCSPISGHRSVSWYQQTPGQGLQFLFEYFSETQRNKGNFPGRFSGRQFSNSRSEMNVSTLELGDSALYLCASSRAAGGSYEQYFGPGTRLTVT.

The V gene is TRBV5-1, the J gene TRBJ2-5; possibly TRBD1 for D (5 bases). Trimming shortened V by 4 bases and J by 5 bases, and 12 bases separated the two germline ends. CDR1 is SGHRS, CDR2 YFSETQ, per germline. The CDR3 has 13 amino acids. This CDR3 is CASSLQGRETQYF. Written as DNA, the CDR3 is TGCGCCAGCAGCCTCCAGGGTCGGGAGACCCAGTACTTC.

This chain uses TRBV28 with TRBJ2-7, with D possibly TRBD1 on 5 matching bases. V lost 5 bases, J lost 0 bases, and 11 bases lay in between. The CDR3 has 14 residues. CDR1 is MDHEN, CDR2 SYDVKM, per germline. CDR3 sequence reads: CASSIGADSYEQYF. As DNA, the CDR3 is TGTGCCAGCAGTATAGGGGCAGACTCCTACGAGCAGTACTTC.

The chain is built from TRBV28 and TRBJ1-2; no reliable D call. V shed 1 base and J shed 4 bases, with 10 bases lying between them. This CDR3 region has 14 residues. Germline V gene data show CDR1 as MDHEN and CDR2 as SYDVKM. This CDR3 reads CASSLFTGSYGYTF. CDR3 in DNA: TGTGCCAGCAGTTTATTTACCGGTAGCTATGGCTACACCTTC.

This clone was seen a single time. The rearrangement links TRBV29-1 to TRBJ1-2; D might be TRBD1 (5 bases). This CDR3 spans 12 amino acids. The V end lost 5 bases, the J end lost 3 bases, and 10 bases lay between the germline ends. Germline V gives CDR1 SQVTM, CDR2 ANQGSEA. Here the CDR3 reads CSVPREDYGYTF. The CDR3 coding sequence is TGCAGCGTTCCCAGGGAGGACTATGGCTACACCTTC. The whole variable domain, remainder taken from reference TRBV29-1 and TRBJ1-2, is SAVISQKPSRDICQRGTSLTIQCQVDSQVTMMFWYRQQPGQSLTLIATANQGSEATYESGFVIDKFPISRPNLTFSTLTVSNMSPEDSSIYLCSVPREDYGYTFGSGTRLTVV.

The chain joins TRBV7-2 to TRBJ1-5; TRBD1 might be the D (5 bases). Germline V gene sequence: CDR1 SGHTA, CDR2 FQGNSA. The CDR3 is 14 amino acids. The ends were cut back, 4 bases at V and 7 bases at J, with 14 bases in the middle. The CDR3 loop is CASSSGLPGQPQHF. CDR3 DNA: TGTGCCAGCAGCTCGGGACTGCCTGGGCAGCCCCAGCATTTT.

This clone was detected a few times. This CDR3 is CASSVGGTTNTGELFF. Here the CDR3 DNA reads TGTGCCAGCAGCGTAGGGGGGACAACCAACACCGGGGAGCTGTTTTTT. The chain uses TRBV9 and TRBJ2-2; a weak D match, TRBD1 (6 bases). CDR1 and CDR2 (germline): SGDLS, YYNGEE. V was clipped by 0 bases and J by 2 bases, with 11 bases between them. The CDR3 runs 16 residues. The full variable domain, rest sourced from reference TRBV9 and TRBJ2-2, is DSGVTQTPKHLITATGQRVTLRCSPRSGDLSVYWYQQSLDQGLQFLIQYYNGEERAKGNILERFSAQQFPDLHSELNLSSLELGDSALYFCASSVGGTTNTGELFFGEGSRLTVL.

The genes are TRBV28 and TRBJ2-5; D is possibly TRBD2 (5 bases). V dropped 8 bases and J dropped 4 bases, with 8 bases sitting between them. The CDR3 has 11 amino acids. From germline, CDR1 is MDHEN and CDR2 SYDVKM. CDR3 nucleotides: TGTGCCAGCCGGGAATCAGAGACCCAGTACTTC. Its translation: CASRESETQYF.

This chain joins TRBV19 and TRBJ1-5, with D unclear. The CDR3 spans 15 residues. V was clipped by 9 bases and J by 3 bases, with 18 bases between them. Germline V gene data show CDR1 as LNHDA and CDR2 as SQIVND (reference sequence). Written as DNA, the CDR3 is TGTGCCAGCTGCCCCTTGGGCAGTCCCAATCAGCCCCAGCATTTT. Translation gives CASCPLGSPNQPQHF.

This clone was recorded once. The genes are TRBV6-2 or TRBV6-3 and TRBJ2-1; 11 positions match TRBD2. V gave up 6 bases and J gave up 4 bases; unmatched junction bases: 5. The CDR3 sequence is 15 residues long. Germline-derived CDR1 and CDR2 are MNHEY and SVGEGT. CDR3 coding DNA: TGTGCCAGCAGCTCCGGGACTAGCGGTTACAATGAGCAGTTCTTC. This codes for CASSSGTSGYNEQFF.

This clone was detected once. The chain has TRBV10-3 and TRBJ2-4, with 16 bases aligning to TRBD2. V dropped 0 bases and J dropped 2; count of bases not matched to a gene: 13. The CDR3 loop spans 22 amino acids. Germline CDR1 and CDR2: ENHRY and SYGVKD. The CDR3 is CAISESTGLAGGPHIPKNIQYF. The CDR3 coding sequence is TGTGCCATCAGTGAGTCCACGGGACTAGCGGGAGGGCCACATATTCCCAAAAACATTCAGTACTTC.

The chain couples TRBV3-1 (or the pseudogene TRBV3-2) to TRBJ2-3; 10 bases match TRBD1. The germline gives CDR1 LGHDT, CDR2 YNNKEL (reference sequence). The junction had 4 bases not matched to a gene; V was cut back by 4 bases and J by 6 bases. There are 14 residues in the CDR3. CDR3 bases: TGTGCCAGCAGCCTAGGGGACAGGGGCGATACGCAGTATTTT. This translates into CASSLGDRGDTQYF.

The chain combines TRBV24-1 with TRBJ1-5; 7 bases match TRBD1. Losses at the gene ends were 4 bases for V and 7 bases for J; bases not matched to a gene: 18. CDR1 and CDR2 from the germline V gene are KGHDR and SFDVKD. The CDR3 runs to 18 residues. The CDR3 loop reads CATSEPLGVGRGNQPQHF. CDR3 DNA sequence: TGTGCCACCAGTGAACCTCTCGGTGTCGGCAGGGGGAACCAGCCCCAGCATTTT.